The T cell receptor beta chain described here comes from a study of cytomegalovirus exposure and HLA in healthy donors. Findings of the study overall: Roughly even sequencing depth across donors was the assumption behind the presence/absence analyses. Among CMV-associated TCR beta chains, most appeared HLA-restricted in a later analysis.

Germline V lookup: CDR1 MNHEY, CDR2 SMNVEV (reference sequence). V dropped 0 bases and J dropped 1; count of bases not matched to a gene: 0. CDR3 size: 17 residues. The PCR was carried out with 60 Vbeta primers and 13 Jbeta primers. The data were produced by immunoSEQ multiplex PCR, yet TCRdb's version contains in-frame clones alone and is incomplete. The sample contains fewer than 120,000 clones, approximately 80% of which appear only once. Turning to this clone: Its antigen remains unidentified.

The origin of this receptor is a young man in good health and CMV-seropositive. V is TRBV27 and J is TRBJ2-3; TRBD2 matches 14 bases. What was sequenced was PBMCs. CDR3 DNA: TGTGCCAGCAGTTTATCGGGACTAGCGGGGGGCACAGATACGCAGTATTTT. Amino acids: CASSLSGLAGGTDTQYF.